The sequence of this T cell receptor beta chain was determined in a study of blood T cell repertoires in COVID-19. Assay: immunoSEQ multiplex PCR; the TCRdb copy retains only in-frame clones and omits some. The repertoire has some 200,000 clones, approximately 85% of them found once; the top ten carry 10% to 15%. Germline loops: CDR1 LNHDA, CDR2 SQIVND (reference sequence). CDR3 length equals 15 residues. V shed 6 bases and J 6 bases; nucleotides not matched to a gene: 13. Specimen: PBMCs or T cells enriched from blood (not recorded which). The chain uses TRBV19 and TRBJ1-2, with 7 bases aligning to TRBD1. The TCR sequence derives from a man aged 40-50 years who had recovered from COVID-19. The CDR3 DNA reads TGTGCCAGTAGAGACGGATCGACAGGGCAGGATGGCTACACCTTC. Its translation: CASRDGSTGQDGYTF. The full variable domain, in which reference TRBV19 and TRBJ1-2 provide the parts outside the CDR3, is DGGITQSPKYLFRKEGQNVTLSCEQNLNHDAMYWYRQDPGQGLRLIYYSQIVNDFQKGDIAEGYSVSREKKESFPLTVTSAQKNPTAFYLCASRDGSTGQDGYTFGSGTRLTVV.